The following is a T cell receptor (beta chain) sequence with its context. This entry is derived from a study of blood T cell repertoires in COVID-19. Study background: Acute-phase and convalescent COVID-19 samples originated in the United States, Italy and Spain.

Source study methods: Using reference gene primer amplification, nucleated cell counts were estimated. Sequencing was performed with immunoSEQ multiplex PCR; in TCRdb, only in-frame clones are kept and a portion is missing. That table gives V, J and clone size, and the DNA gave D and trimming. This sample carries under 200,000 clones, approximately 91% of them seen once, and the ten largest clones take around 1.5%. The CDR3 loop spans 15 amino acids. From germline, CDR1 is SEHNR and CDR2 FQNEAQ (reference sequence). V was clipped by 2 bases and J by 4 bases; unmatched bases: 4. Specimen: peripheral blood. The clonotype originates from a man younger than 35 with active or convalescent COVID-19. This chain joins TRBV7-9 and TRBJ1-4, with 7 bases that match TRBD1. Here the CDR3 reads CASSLLGQNNEKLFF. The DNA of the CDR3 is TGTGCCAGCAGCTTATTGGGACAGAATAATGAAAAACTGTTTTTT. Supplemented by reference TRBV7-9 and TRBJ1-4, the full variable domain reads DTGVSQNPRHKITKRGQNVTFRCDPISEHNRLYWYRQTLGQGPEFLTYFQNEAQLEKSRLLSDRFSAERPKGSFSTLEIQRTEQGDSAMYLCASSLLGQNNEKLFFGSGTQLSVL.